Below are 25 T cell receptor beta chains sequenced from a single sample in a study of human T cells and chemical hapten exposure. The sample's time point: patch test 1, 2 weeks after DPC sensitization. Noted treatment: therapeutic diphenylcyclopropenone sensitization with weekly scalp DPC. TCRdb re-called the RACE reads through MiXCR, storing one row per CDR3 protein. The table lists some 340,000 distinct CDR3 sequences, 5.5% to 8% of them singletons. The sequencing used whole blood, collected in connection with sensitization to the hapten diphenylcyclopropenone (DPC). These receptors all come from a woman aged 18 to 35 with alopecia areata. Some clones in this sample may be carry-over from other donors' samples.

The CDR3 loop is CASSRGGQGSTDTQYF. CDR3 sequence (DNA): TGTGCCAGCAGCCGAGGAGGACAGGGATCCACAGATACGCAGTATTTT. The rearrangement links TRBV6-6 to TRBJ2-3, with 8 bases fitting TRBD1. The V segment lost 6 bases and the J segment 2 bases; nucleotides outside the gene matches: 10. This CDR3 is built from 16 residues. CDR1 MNHNY and CDR2 SVGAGI come from the germline V gene (reference sequence).

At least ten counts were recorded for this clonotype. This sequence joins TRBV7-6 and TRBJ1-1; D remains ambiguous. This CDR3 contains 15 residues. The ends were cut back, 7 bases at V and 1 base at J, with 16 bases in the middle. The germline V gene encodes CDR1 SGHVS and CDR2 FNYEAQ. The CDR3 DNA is TGTGCCAGCAACCCACCCCTCAAGGAGAACACTGAAGCTTTCTTT. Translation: CASNPPLKENTEAFF.

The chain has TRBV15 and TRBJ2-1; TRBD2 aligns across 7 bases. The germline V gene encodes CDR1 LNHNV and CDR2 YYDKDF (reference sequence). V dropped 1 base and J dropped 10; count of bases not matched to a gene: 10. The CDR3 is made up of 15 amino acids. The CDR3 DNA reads TGTGCCACCAGCAGAGCCCGGCAGGGAGGGATCGAGCAGTTCTTC. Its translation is CATSRARQGGIEQFF.

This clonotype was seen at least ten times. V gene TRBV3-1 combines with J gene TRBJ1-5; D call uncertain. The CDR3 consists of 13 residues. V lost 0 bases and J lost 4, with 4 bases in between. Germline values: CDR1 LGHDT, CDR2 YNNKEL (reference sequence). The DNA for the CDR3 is TGTGCCAGCAGCCAAGACCTGAATCAGCCCCAGCATTTT. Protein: CASSQDLNQPQHF.

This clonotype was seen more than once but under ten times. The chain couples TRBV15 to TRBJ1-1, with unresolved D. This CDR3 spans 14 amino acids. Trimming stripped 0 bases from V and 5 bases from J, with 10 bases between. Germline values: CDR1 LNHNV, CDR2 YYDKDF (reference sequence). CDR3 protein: CATSRDVGWTEAFF. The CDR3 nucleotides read TGTGCCACCAGCAGAGACGTAGGATGGACTGAAGCTTTCTTT. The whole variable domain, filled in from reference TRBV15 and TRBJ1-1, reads DAMVIQNPRYQVTQFGKPVTLSCSQTLNHNVMYWYQQKSSQAPKLLFHYYDKDFNNEADTPDNFQSRRPNTSFCFLDIRSPGLGDTAMYLCATSRDVGWTEAFFGQGTRLTVV.

CDR3 sequence reads: CASSLLTGVRPEAFF. CDR3 nucleotides: TGTGCCAGCAGCTTACTGACAGGGGTACGCCCTGAAGCTTTCTTT. The chain is built from TRBV13 and TRBJ1-1, with TRBD1 matching 8 bases. Germline-derived CDR1 and CDR2 are PRHDT and FYEKMQ (reference sequence). The junction had 8 bases not matched to a gene; V was cut back by 2 bases and J by 6 bases. CDR3 length equals 15 residues.

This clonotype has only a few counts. The CDR3 nucleotides are TGTGCCAGCAGCTCGGATTCCGAGCAGTACTTC. This codes for CASSSDSEQYF. V and J are TRBV7-9 and TRBJ2-7; no reliable D call. Germline V gene data show CDR1 as SEHNR and CDR2 as FQNEAQ (reference sequence). There are 11 residues in the CDR3. Trimming removed 4 bases at V and 6 bases at J, with 7 bases between.

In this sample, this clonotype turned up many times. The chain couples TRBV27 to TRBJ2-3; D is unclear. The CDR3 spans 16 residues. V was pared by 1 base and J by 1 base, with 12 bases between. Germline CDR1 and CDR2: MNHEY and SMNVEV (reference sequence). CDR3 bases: TGTGCCAGCAGTTTATATGGCGTGCTGGGCACAGATACGCAGTATTTT. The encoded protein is CASSLYGVLGTDTQYF.

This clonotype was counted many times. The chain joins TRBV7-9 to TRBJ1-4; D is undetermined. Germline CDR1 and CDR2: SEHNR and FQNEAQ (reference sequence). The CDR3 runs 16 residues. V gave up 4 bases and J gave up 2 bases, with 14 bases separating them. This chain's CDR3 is CASSSREPSTNEKLFF. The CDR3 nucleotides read TGTGCCAGCAGCTCAAGGGAACCATCGACTAATGAAAAACTGTTTTTT. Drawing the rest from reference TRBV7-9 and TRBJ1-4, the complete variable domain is DTGVSQNPRHKITKRGQNVTFRCDPISEHNRLYWYRQTLGQGPEFLTYFQNEAQLEKSRLLSDRFSAERPKGSFSTLEIQRTEQGDSAMYLCASSSREPSTNEKLFFGSGTQLSVL.

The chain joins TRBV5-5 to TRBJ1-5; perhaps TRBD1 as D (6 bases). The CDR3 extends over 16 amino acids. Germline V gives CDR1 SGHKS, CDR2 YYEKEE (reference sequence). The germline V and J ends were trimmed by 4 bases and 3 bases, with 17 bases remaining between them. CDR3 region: CASSEGQKPLNQPQHF. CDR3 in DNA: TGTGCCAGCAGCGAAGGACAGAAACCTCTCAATCAGCCCCAGCATTTT.

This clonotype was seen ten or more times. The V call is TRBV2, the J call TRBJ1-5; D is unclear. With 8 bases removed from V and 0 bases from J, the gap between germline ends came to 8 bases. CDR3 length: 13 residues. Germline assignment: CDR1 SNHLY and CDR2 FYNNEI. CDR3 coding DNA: TGTGCCAGCGACCTTTATAGCAATCAGCCCCAGCATTTT. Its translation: CASDLYSNQPQHF.

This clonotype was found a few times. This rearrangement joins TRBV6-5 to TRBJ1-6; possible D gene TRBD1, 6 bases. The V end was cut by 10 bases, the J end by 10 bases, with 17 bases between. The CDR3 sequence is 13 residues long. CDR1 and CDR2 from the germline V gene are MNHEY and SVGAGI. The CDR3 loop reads CATQLGARSPLHF. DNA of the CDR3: TGTGCCACCCAACTGGGGGCCCGGTCACCCCTCCACTTT.

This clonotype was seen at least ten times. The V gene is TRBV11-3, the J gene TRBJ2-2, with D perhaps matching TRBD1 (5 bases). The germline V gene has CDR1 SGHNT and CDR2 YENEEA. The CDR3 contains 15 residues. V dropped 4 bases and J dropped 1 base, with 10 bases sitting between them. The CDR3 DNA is TGTGCCAGCAGCTCAGGACACAAGAACACCGGGGAGCTGTTTTTT. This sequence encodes CASSSGHKNTGELFF.

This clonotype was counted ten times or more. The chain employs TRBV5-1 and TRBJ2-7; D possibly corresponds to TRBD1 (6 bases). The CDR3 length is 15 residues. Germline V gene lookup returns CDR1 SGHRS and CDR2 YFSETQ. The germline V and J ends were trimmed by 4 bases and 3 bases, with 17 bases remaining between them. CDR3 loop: CASSIGQRTLYEQYF. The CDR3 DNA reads TGCGCCAGCAGCATCGGACAGCGTACCCTCTACGAGCAGTACTTC.

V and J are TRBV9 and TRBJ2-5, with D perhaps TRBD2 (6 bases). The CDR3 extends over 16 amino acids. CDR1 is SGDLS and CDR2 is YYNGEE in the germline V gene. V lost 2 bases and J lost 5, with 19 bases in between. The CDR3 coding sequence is TGTGCCAGCAGCGTGGAGGTGGGCCAAGGAGGGGAGACCCAGTACTTC. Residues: CASSVEVGQGGETQYF.

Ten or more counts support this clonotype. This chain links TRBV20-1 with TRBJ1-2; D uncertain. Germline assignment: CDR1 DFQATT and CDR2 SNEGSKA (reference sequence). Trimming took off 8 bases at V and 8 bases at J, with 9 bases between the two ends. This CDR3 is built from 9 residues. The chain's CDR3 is CSLRGGYTF. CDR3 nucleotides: TGCAGTCTCCGGGGAGGCTACACCTTC.

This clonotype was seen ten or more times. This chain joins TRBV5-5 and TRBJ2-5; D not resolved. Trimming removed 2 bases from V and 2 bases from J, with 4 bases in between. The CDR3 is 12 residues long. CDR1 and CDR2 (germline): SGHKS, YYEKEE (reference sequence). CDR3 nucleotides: TGTGCCAGCAGCTTACGACAAGAGACCCAGTACTTC. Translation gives CASSLRQETQYF.

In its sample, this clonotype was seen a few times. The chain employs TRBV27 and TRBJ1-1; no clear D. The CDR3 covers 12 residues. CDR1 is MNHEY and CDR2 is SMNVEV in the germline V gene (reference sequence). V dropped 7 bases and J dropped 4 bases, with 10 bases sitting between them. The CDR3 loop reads CASKSLGTEAFF. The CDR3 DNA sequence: TGTGCCAGCAAAAGTCTGGGCACTGAAGCTTTCTTT.

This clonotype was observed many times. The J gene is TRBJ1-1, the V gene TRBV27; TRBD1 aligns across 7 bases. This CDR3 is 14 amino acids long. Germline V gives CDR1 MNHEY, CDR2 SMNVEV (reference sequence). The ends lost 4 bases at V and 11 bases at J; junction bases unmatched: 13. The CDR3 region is CASSSTGIHREAFF. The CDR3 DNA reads TGTGCCAGCAGTTCGACAGGGATTCACCGCGAGGCTTTCTTT.

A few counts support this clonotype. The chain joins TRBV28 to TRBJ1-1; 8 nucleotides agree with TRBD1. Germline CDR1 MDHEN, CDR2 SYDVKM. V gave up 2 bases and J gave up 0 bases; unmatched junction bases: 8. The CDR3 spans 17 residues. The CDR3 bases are TGTGCCAGCAGTTTACGGACAGGGTGGGGAGTGAACACTGAAGCTTTCTTT. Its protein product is CASSLRTGWGVNTEAFF. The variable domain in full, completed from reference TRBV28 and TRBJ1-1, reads DVKVTQSSRYLVKRTGEKVFLECVQDMDHENMFWYRQDPGLGLRLIYFSYDVKMKEKGDIPEGYSVSREKKERFSLILESASTNQTSMYLCASSLRTGWGVNTEAFFGQGTRLTVV.

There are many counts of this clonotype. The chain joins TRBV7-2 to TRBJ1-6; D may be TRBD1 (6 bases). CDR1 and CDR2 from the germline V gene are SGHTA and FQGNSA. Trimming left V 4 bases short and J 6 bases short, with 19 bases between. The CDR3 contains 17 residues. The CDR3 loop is CASSYSPQGQPNSPLHF. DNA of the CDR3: TGTGCCAGCAGCTACTCCCCCCAAGGACAGCCTAATTCACCCCTCCACTTT.

The CDR3 region is CASSPSAQGAYEQYF. As DNA, the CDR3 is TGTGCCAGCTCACCATCAGCGCAGGGGGCATACGAGCAGTACTTC. J is TRBJ2-7 and V is TRBV18; TRBD1 matches 8 bases. The germline V gene encodes CDR1 KGHSH and CDR2 LQKENI. The CDR3 is 15 amino acids. V lost 2 bases and J lost 4; bases outside the gene matches: 7.

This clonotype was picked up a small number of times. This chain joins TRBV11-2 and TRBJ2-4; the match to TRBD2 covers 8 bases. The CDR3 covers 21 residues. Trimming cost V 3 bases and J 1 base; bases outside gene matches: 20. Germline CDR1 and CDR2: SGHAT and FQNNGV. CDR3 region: CASSFSSVSSGGTLAKNIQYF. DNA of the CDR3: TGTGCCAGCAGCTTTAGCAGTGTATCCAGCGGGGGCACTCTGGCCAAAAACATTCAGTACTTC.

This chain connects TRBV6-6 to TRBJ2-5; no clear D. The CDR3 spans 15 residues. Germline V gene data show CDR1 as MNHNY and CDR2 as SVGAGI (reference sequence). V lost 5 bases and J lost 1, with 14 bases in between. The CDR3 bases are TGTGCCAGCAGTCCACCCGACTTCACCCAAGAGACCCAGTACTTC. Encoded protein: CASSPPDFTQETQYF.

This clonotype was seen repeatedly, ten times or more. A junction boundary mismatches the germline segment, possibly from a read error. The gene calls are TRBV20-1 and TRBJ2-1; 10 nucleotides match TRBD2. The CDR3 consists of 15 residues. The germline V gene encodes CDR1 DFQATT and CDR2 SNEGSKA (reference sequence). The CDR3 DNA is TGCAGCGCTAGAGGACTAGCGGTGACCTACAATGAGCAGTTCTTC. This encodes CSARGLAVTYNEQFF.